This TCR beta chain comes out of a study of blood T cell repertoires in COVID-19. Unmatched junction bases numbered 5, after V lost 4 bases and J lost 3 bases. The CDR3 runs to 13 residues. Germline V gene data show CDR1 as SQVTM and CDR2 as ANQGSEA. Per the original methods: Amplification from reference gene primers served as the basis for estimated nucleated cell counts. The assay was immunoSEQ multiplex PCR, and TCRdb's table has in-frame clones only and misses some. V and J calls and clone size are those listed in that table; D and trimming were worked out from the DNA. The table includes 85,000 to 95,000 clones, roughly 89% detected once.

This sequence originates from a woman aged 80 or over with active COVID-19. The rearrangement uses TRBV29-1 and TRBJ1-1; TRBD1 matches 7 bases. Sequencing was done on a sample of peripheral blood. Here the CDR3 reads CSVAYRGDTEAFF. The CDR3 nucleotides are TGCAGCGTTGCCTACAGGGGAGACACTGAAGCTTTCTTT.